These 10 T cell receptor beta chains were all obtained from the same sample, sequenced in a study of blood T cell repertoires in COVID-19. Sequencing was performed with immunoSEQ multiplex PCR; in TCRdb, only in-frame clones are kept and a portion is missing. This sample carries 50,000 or so clones, roughly 87% of them seen once, and the ten largest clones take less than 20%. What was sequenced was peripheral blood. These receptors were obtained from a human donor with active COVID-19. The donor label of this sample is uncertain.

A single count supports this clone. The gene calls are TRBV7-9 and TRBJ1-2, with D unresolved. Trimming shortened V by 5 bases and J by 8 bases, and 15 bases separated the two germline ends. Looked up from germline, CDR1 is SEHNR and CDR2 is FQNEAQ (reference sequence). The CDR3 loop spans 13 amino acids. CDR3 sequence (DNA): TGTGCCAGCAGCCTTACCCAGGTCGGCGGCTACACCTTC. This codes for CASSLTQVGGYTF.

For this clone: At one boundary the junction diverges from the germline segment, which might be a read error. The chain carries TRBV4-2 and TRBJ1-3; 7 bases line up with TRBD1. Germline CDR1 is LGHNA and CDR2 is YNFKEQ. The CDR3 is made up of 17 amino acids. Here the CDR3 DNA reads TGTGCCAGCACCCAAGGGGTCCAGGGGGTTGATGGAAACACCATATATTTT. Protein sequence: CASTQGVQGVDGNTIYF.

The chain carries TRBV9 and TRBJ2-1; 11 nucleotides agree with TRBD2. CDR1 and CDR2 from the germline V gene are SGDLS and YYNGEE. Trimming removed 2 bases from V and 9 bases from J; junction bases left unmatched: 7. The CDR3 has 15 amino acids. The CDR3 coding sequence is TGTGCCAGCAGCGTCCTAACTAGCGGGGGAGGTGAGCAGTTCTTC. As protein: CASSVLTSGGGEQFF.

CDR3 sequence: CASSPPTGTASYEQYF. CDR3 DNA sequence: TGTGCCAGCAGCCCTCCTACCGGGACAGCTTCCTACGAGCAGTACTTC. This chain connects TRBV7-9 to TRBJ2-7, with TRBD1 matching over 7 bases. The junction had 11 bases not matched to a gene; V was cut back by 5 bases and J by 1 base. Germline V gene sequence: CDR1 SEHNR, CDR2 FQNEAQ (reference sequence). The CDR3 sequence is 16 residues long.

This chain uses TRBV11-2 with TRBJ2-1; 15 bases agree with TRBD2. After removal of 5 bases from V and 0 bases from J, the junction contained 5 bases not matched to a gene. Germline V CDR1 and CDR2: SGHAT, FQNNGV. CDR3 length: 18 residues. As DNA, the CDR3 is TGTGCCAGCAGCCTGGGACTAGCGGGGGGAGGCTCCTACAATGAGCAGTTCTTC. It translates to CASSLGLAGGGSYNEQFF.

The CDR3 DNA reads TGTGCCAGCAGTTTGGGACAGGGAATCTATGGCTACACCTTC. This translates into CASSLGQGIYGYTF. V gene TRBV6-6 combines with J gene TRBJ1-2, with TRBD1 identical over 9 bases. V trimming: 4 bases; J trimming: 4 bases; junction bases outside the gene matches: 4. From germline, CDR1 is MNHNY and CDR2 SVGAGI (reference sequence). The CDR3 is 14 amino acids.

V gene TRBV18 combines with J gene TRBJ1-6; tentative D call: TRBD1 (5 bases). Trimming took off 0 bases at V and 9 bases at J, with 21 bases between the two ends. This CDR3 comprises 18 residues. Looked up from germline, CDR1 is KGHSH and CDR2 is LQKENI. CDR3 DNA sequence: TGTGCCAGCTCACCACCACAGCCTCTCGGGGGTCGGGTTTCACCCCTCCACTTT. This translates into CASSPPQPLGGRVSPLHF.

This sequence joins TRBV11-2 and TRBJ1-2; TRBD1 is a possible D gene (5 bases). The CDR3 is made up of 14 amino acids. Germline CDR1 SGHAT, CDR2 FQNNGV. Trimming took 0 bases from V and 6 from J, leaving 11 bases between them. CDR3 in DNA: TGTGCCAGCAGCTTAGACGGGGGGGAGGATGGCTACACCTTC. This codes for CASSLDGGEDGYTF.

The CDR3 DNA reads TGTGCCAGCAAGTCCTTTGGCCTGAACACTGAAGCTTTCTTT. This translates into CASKSFGLNTEAFF. The rearrangement uses TRBV2 and TRBJ1-1; D remains unclear. Trimming shortened V by 7 bases and J by 0 bases, and 12 bases separated the two germline ends. CDR3 size: 14 residues. Germline CDR1 SNHLY, CDR2 FYNNEI.

V gene TRBV6-1 combines with J gene TRBJ1-5, with D possibly TRBD1 on 5 matching bases. Germline V CDR1 and CDR2: MNHNS, SASEGT. CDR3 length equals 19 residues. V lost 3 bases and J lost 1, with 22 bases in between. This chain's CDR3 is CASSERWGPGRTSNQPQHF. CDR3 nucleotide sequence: TGTGCCAGCAGTGAGAGGTGGGGCCCCGGCCGAACCAGCAATCAGCCCCAGCATTTT.